These T cell receptor beta chains were read from a single sample in a study of blood T cell repertoires in COVID-19. Measured with immunoSEQ multiplex PCR; TCRdb has only the in-frame clones, and not every one. Seen here are roughly 250,000 clones, approximately 79% observed once, and the top ten hold 4%. Sequencing was carried out using peripheral blood. Every receptor here comes from a woman aged 40 to 50 with active or convalescent COVID-19. The conserved cysteine and the conserved F or W are not part of the CDR3 here. The order of the fields is CDR3 protein, clone size, V gene. Where a row states a size, it is once, few, many or the class of an expanded clone; other rows omit it.

CDR3 protein: ASSQGRGVYSNQPQH
clone size: -
V gene: TRBV4-1

CDR3 protein: AWGRVGYSPLH
clone size: -
V gene: TRBV28

CDR3 protein: AWTSGVGETQY
clone size: -
V gene: TRBV30

CDR3 protein: ASSPVRGGGTDTQY
clone size: -
V gene: TRBV18

CDR3 protein: ASNLDRGPARWGNTIY
clone size: once
V gene: TRBV23-1

CDR3 protein: ASSLVPTPETQY
clone size: -
V gene: TRBV5-1

CDR3 protein: ASSLLHEQY
clone size: few
V gene: TRBV12-3/TRBV12-4

CDR3 protein: ASSSRDRVGEKLF
clone size: -
V gene: TRBV28

CDR3 protein: ASSGQATDVSRGYT
clone size: -
V gene: TRBV28

CDR3 protein: ASSWQEFGELF
clone size: -
V gene: TRBV7-9

CDR3 protein: ASSPSRTSGGAPQETQY
clone size: -
V gene: TRBV27

CDR3 protein: ASSTGYYNQPQH
clone size: -
V gene: TRBV6-5

CDR3 protein: ASSTTGQPQH
clone size: few
V gene: TRBV28

CDR3 protein: ASSLGQTSYNEQF
clone size: -
V gene: TRBV7-9

CDR3 protein: ASSTTVNYGYT
clone size: once
V gene: TRBV19

CDR3 protein: ASSLDGVRYGYT
clone size: once
V gene: TRBV6-5

CDR3 protein: ASSPTGGLTGELF
clone size: -
V gene: TRBV7-9

CDR3 protein: ASSRGTGGDGYT
clone size: -
V gene: TRBV6-5

CDR3 protein: ASSTGGVQPQH
clone size: -
V gene: TRBV6-2/TRBV6-3

CDR3 protein: ASSSVTGSEAF
clone size: -
V gene: TRBV12-3/TRBV12-4

CDR3 protein: ASTLYNGGDQETQY
clone size: -
V gene: TRBV5-1

CDR3 protein: ASSQMGARGEKLF
clone size: -
V gene: TRBV3-1/TRBV3-2

CDR3 protein: ASRSWQGTNTEAF
clone size: -
V gene: TRBV27

CDR3 protein: ASSHQFPDPGTEAF
clone size: -
V gene: TRBV4-1

CDR3 protein: AISNTDTQY
clone size: -
V gene: TRBV10-3

CDR3 protein: ASSEGRGTDTQY
clone size: -
V gene: TRBV2